This T cell receptor (beta chain) originates from a study of blood T cell repertoires in COVID-19. Study-wide background: The origin of the acute and convalescent COVID-19 samples was the United States, Italy and Spain. PBMCs, B-cell-depleted T cells, or T cells were the source of the cDNA or gDNA that made up the material.

V dropped 1 base and J dropped 2; count of bases not matched to a gene: 1. The V gene's germline CDR1 is MDHEN and CDR2 SYDVKM. The CDR3 is made up of 14 amino acids. In the authors' methods: Researchers report that nucleated cell counts were estimated from reference gene primer amplification. Produced via immunoSEQ multiplex PCR; TCRdb's table is partial and in-frame only. V, J and clone size derive from that table, while D and trimming were established from the DNA sequence. The sample shows some 300,000 clones, around 90% of them seen only once. The J gene is TRBJ1-2, the V gene TRBV28, with 7 bases matching TRBD1. The specimen sequenced was peripheral blood. The clonotype originates from a woman in her thirties or forties with COVID-19, enrolled during active disease. CDR3 DNA: TGTGCCAGCAGTTTATCACAGGGGAACTATGGCTACACCTTC. Translating gives CASSLSQGNYGYTF.